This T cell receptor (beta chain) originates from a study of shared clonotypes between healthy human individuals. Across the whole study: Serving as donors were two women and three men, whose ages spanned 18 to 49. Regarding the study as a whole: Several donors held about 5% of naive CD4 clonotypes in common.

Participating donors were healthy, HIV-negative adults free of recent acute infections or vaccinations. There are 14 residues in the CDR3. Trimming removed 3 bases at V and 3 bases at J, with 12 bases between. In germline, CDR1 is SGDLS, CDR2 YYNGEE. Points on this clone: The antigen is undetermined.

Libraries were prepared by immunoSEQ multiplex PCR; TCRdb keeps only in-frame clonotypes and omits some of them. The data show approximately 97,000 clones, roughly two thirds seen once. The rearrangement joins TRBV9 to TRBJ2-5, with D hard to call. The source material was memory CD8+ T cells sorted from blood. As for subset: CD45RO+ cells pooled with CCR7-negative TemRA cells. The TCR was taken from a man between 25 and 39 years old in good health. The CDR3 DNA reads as TGTGCCAGCAGCGAAGGGCATAGGGAAGAGACCCAGTACTTC. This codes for CASSEGHREETQYF.